The 6 T cell receptor beta chains below all came from one sample that was sequenced in a study of blood T cell repertoires in COVID-19. Generated by immunoSEQ multiplex PCR, the TCRdb table keeps only in-frame clones and is missing some. In the table there are 210,000 or so clones, about 90% of which are singletons. The sequencing input was peripheral blood. These receptors were collected from a woman aged 55-70 years with acute or convalescent COVID-19.

The chain uses TRBV28 and TRBJ2-3; TRBD1 aligns across 7 bases. The CDR3 loop spans 15 amino acids. Losses at the gene ends were 6 bases for V and 0 bases for J; bases not matched to a gene: 6. Germline lookup yields CDR1 MDHEN and CDR2 SYDVKM. The CDR3 DNA reads TGTGCCAGCAGCCGGACAGGAGTTAGCACAGATACGCAGTATTTT. Translated, it gives CASSRTGVSTDTQYF.

This clone was detected only once. The V gene is TRBV12-3 or TRBV12-4, the J gene TRBJ1-6; D might be TRBD1 (6 bases). Trimming shortened V by 5 bases and J by 15 bases, and 14 bases separated the two germline ends. This CDR3 region has 12 residues. CDR3 region: CASSPRTDRLHF. In nucleotides, the CDR3 is TGTGCCAGCAGTCCCAGGACAGACCGCCTCCACTTT.

On this clone itself: Additional DNA sequences in this sample encode the identical CDR3. The rearrangement joins TRBV10-3 to TRBJ1-3; maybe TRBD1 (6 bases). CDR3 length: 13 residues. Trimming cost V 6 bases and J 3 bases, with 9 bases left between them. Germline-derived CDR1 and CDR2 are ENHRY and SYGVKD. CDR3 in amino acids: CAIRDSSGNTIYF. The CDR3, as DNA: TGTGCCATCAGGGACAGTAGTGGAAACACCATATATTTT.

V gene TRBV5-1 combines with J gene TRBJ2-3; 9 positions match TRBD2. Germline V gene data show CDR1 as SGHRS and CDR2 as YFSETQ. With 0 bases clipped from V and 4 bases from J, the junction kept 6 bases outside the gene matches. This CDR3 is built from 16 residues. The CDR3 loop is CASSLDSSGGSDTQYF. CDR3 DNA sequence: TGCGCCAGCAGCTTGGATTCCAGCGGGGGGTCAGATACGCAGTATTTT. Based on the CDR3 plus reference TRBV5-1 and TRBJ2-3, the full variable domain is KAGVTQTPRYLIKTRGQQVTLSCSPISGHRSVSWYQQTPGQGLQFLFEYFSETQRNKGNFPGRFSGRQFSNSRSEMNVSTLELGDSALYLCASSLDSSGGSDTQYFGPGTRLTVL.

The rearrangement links TRBV5-1 to TRBJ2-5, with 12 bases lining up with TRBD2. Unmatched junction bases numbered 3, after V lost 2 bases and J lost 4 bases. CDR3 length: 15 residues. CDR1 SGHRS and CDR2 YFSETQ come from the germline V gene. The CDR3, as DNA: TGCGCCAGCAGCTTAGAGGGACTAGCGGGAGAGACCCAGTACTTC. Translation: CASSLEGLAGETQYF.

CDR3 sequence (DNA): TGTGCCAGCAGCTTAGGGTCTAGCGGGAGGGGGGAGACCCAGTACTTC. Translating gives CASSLGSSGRGETQYF. The rearrangement joins TRBV7-2 to TRBJ2-5, with 12 nucleotides matching TRBD2. The CDR3 sequence is 16 residues long. The germline gives CDR1 SGHTA, CDR2 FQGNSA. The V gene end was trimmed by 1 base and the J gene end by 5 bases; junction bases not matched to a gene: 5.